This T cell receptor beta chain was profiled in a study of T cell responses to AZD1222 COVID-19 vaccine. Findings and limits, study-wide: The repertoires were collected only after the peak T cell response. The study identified only five to seven AZD1222 recipients as seropositive at baseline. Most donors were white British and more were female, and clonal diversity was possibly underestimated.

About this clone: Its antigen is unknown.

The repertoire was sequenced with immunoSEQ multiplex PCR; TCRdb's copy has only in-frame clones and lacks some. This sample has roughly 93,000 clones, with 80% to 90% found just once. The CDR3 extends over 14 amino acids. The germline gives CDR1 SGHRS, CDR2 YFSETQ. V lost 4 bases to trimming and J lost 10 bases, with 15 bases between them. J is TRBJ1-6 and V is TRBV5-1, with D perhaps TRBD1 (6 bases). Sequencing used peripheral blood, obtained on day 0 of AZD1222 vaccination. The clonotype comes from an adult in good health. CDR3 bases: TGCGCCAGCAGCGAATCAAGTGGGGGCTCACCCCTCCACTTT. Translated: CASSESSGGSPLHF.